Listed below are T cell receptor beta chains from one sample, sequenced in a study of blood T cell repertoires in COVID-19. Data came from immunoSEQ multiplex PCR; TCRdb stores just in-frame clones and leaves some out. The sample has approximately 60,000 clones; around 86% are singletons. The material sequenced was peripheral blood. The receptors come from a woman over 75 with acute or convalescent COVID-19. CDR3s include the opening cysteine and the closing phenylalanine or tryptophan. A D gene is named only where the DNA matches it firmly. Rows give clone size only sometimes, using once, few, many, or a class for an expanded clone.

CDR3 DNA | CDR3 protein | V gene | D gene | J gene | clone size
TGTGCCAGCATCTCGGGACAGGGCACCGGGGAGCTGTTTTTT | CASISGQGTGELFF | TRBV7-8 | TRBD1 | TRBJ2-2 | NA
TGTGCCAGCAGCCAAAAGACAGGGGCACCCCTCCACTTT | CASSQKTGAPLHF | TRBV7-9 | TRBD1 | TRBJ1-6 | NA
TGCGCCAGCAGCCCATCGCGGACAGGGGCGGCAGATACGCAGTATTTT | CASSPSRTGAADTQYF | TRBV4-3 | TRBD1 | TRBJ2-3 | NA
TGTGCCTGGAGTCCCCTAGCGGGGGGCCGGGGTGAGACCCAGTACTTC | CAWSPLAGGRGETQYF | TRBV30 | TRBD2 | TRBJ2-5 | NA
TGTGCCAGGAAGGAGCCTCACACAGATACGCAGTATTTT | CARKEPHTDTQYF | TRBV2 | NA | TRBJ2-3 | NA
TGTGCCAGCAGCGTAGGAGGCGCGGGCCTCACAGATACGCAGTATTTT | CASSVGGAGLTDTQYF | TRBV9 | NA | TRBJ2-3 | once
TGTGCCAGCAGCTTAACCCCAGGGACTGAAGCTTTCTTT | CASSLTPGTEAFF | TRBV7-3 | NA | TRBJ1-1 | once
TGTGCCAGCAGTCCCCCCGTAGCGACCCTCTACGAGCAGTACTTC | CASSPPVATLYEQYF | TRBV6-2/TRBV6-3 | NA | TRBJ2-7 | few
TGTGCCAGCAGAACTGGGACAGCTCGTCAGCCCCAGCATTTT | CASRTGTARQPQHF | TRBV28 | TRBD1 | TRBJ1-5 | NA
TGTGCCAGCAGCTTGGACAGGGGGCCCTACGAGCAGTACTTC | CASSLDRGPYEQYF | TRBV7-2 | TRBD1 | TRBJ2-7 | NA
TGCAGCGTGGACGGGCGGGAGTCGGGTTACATTCAGTACTTC | CSVDGRESGYIQYF | TRBV29-1 | TRBD2 | TRBJ2-4 | NA
TGTGCCAGCAGAGGGACAGGGAAGGGAAAACTGTTTTTT | CASRGTGKGKLFF | TRBV6-5 | TRBD1 | TRBJ1-4 | NA
TGCGCCAGCAGCTTGACAGACGCGAACACTGAAGCTTTCTTT | CASSLTDANTEAFF | TRBV5-1 | NA | TRBJ1-1 | NA
TGTGCCAGCAGTTCCCGACAGGGGGGAGGCTACACCTTC | CASSSRQGGGYTF | TRBV6-5 | TRBD1 | TRBJ1-2 | NA
TGTGCCAGCAGCGTCGCGCAGGGTGGCACCGGGGAGCTGTTTTTT | CASSVAQGGTGELFF | TRBV9 | NA | TRBJ2-2 | NA
TGTGCCAGCAGTCCCGACACTTACTACGAGCAGTACTTC | CASSPDTYYEQYF | TRBV12-3/TRBV12-4 | NA | TRBJ2-7 | NA
TGTGCCAGCAGTTCGGGACAGGCCGGATCACCCCTCCACTTT | CASSSGQAGSPLHF | TRBV6-5 | TRBD1 | TRBJ1-6 | NA
TGTGCCAGCAGCTTAAGTAGGGAGGGGACCCAGTACTTC | CASSLSREGTQYF | TRBV7-3 | TRBD2 | TRBJ2-5 | NA